This is a list of T cell receptor beta chains from one sample in a study of monozygotic twins with cystic fibrosis. Some clones are missing from TCRdb's copy, which holds only in-frame ones; the method was immunoSEQ multiplex PCR. Among 25,000 to 30,000 clones listed, 85% were seen once. The sample consisted of blood. These receptors originate from a girl aged 2-10 years with cystic fibrosis. CDR3s include the opening cysteine and the closing phenylalanine or tryptophan. Fields, in order: clone size, D gene, J gene, V gene, CDR3 DNA, CDR3 protein. The D gene is left open where the match is weak. The listing skips clone size in some rows; elsewhere it reads once, few, many or a size class.

clone size: NA; D gene: NA; J gene: TRBJ1-3; V gene: TRBV5-5; CDR3 DNA: TGTGCCAGCAGCTTGCCAGGGGGAAACACCATATATTTT; CDR3 protein: CASSLPGGNTIYF
clone size: NA; D gene: TRBD1; J gene: TRBJ1-4; V gene: TRBV5-1; CDR3 DNA: TGCGCCAGCAGCTTCTCAGGGGGCGTGGGTGAAAAACTGTTTTTT; CDR3 protein: CASSFSGGVGEKLFF
clone size: NA; D gene: TRBD1; J gene: TRBJ1-5; V gene: TRBV11-2; CDR3 DNA: TGTGCCAGCAGAGACGGGACAGGTCGACGTAATCAGCCCCAGCATTTT; CDR3 protein: CASRDGTGRRNQPQHF
clone size: NA; D gene: NA; J gene: TRBJ1-5; V gene: TRBV7-6; CDR3 DNA: TGTGCCAGCAGCTTAGTGGCAGGCAATAGCAATCAGCCCCAGCATTTT; CDR3 protein: CASSLVAGNSNQPQHF
clone size: NA; D gene: NA; J gene: TRBJ2-1; V gene: TRBV7-9; CDR3 DNA: TGTGCCAGCAGCTTAGGGTCCCCTTACAATGAGCAGTTCTTC; CDR3 protein: CASSLGSPYNEQFF
clone size: once; D gene: NA; J gene: TRBJ1-2; V gene: TRBV5-1; CDR3 DNA: TGCGCCAGCAGTGTTTCACCTAGCCCCCTAGAATATGGCTACACCTTC; CDR3 protein: CASSVSPSPLEYGYTF
clone size: NA; D gene: NA; J gene: TRBJ1-2; V gene: TRBV19; CDR3 DNA: TGTGCCAGTACTCTATCGGGACGGTCTAACTATGGCTACACCTTC; CDR3 protein: CASTLSGRSNYGYTF
clone size: NA; D gene: TRBD1; J gene: TRBJ2-7; V gene: TRBV15; CDR3 DNA: TGTGCCACCAGCAGAACGGACAGGCAATTGGGGGAGCAGTACTTC; CDR3 protein: CATSRTDRQLGEQYF
clone size: NA; D gene: TRBD2; J gene: TRBJ2-7; V gene: TRBV28; CDR3 DNA: TGTGCCAGCAGGTCAACTAGCGGGAACTCCTACGAGCAGTACTTC; CDR3 protein: CASRSTSGNSYEQYF
clone size: few; D gene: TRBD1; J gene: TRBJ1-1; V gene: TRBV5-1; CDR3 DNA: TGCGCCAGCAGCTGGGGACAGGCGAACACTGAAGCTTTCTTT; CDR3 protein: CASSWGQANTEAFF
clone size: NA; D gene: TRBD2; J gene: TRBJ2-6; V gene: TRBV5-1; CDR3 DNA: TGCGCCAGCAGCCCAACCGGGACTAGCGGGAGATACGGGGCCAACGTCCTGACTTTC; CDR3 protein: CASSPTGTSGRYGANVLTF
clone size: NA; D gene: NA; J gene: TRBJ1-1; V gene: TRBV19; CDR3 DNA: TGTGCCAGCAATACGGGGAACACTGAAGCTTTCTTT; CDR3 protein: CASNTGNTEAFF
clone size: NA; D gene: TRBD1; J gene: TRBJ2-7; V gene: TRBV19; CDR3 DNA: TGTGCCAGTGCAACAGGGGAAGGGGCCTACGAGCAGTACTTC; CDR3 protein: CASATGEGAYEQYF
clone size: NA; D gene: NA; J gene: TRBJ1-4; V gene: TRBV5-1; CDR3 DNA: TGCGCCAGCAGCCCCCGAAGGCCGCAGGAAAAACTGTTTTTT; CDR3 protein: CASSPRRPQEKLFF
clone size: NA; D gene: NA; J gene: TRBJ2-1; V gene: TRBV20-1; CDR3 DNA: TGCAGTGCTAAGGCCAATGAGCAGTTCTTC; CDR3 protein: CSAKANEQFF
clone size: few; D gene: TRBD1; J gene: TRBJ1-5; V gene: TRBV19; CDR3 DNA: TGTGCCAGTAGTATCGGACAGGAGCAGCCCCAGCATTTT; CDR3 protein: CASSIGQEQPQHF
clone size: NA; D gene: NA; J gene: TRBJ1-1; V gene: TRBV7-9; CDR3 DNA: TGTGCCAGCAGCTTAGATGCATACACTGAAGCTTTCTTT; CDR3 protein: CASSLDAYTEAFF
clone size: NA; D gene: TRBD1; J gene: TRBJ2-2; V gene: TRBV7-2; CDR3 DNA: TGTGCCAGCAGCCAAACGACAGGGATCACCGGGGAGCTGTTTTTT; CDR3 protein: CASSQTTGITGELFF
clone size: NA; D gene: TRBD1; J gene: TRBJ1-6; V gene: TRBV6-1; CDR3 DNA: TGTGCCAGCAGAATAACAGGGGGCCGTTCACCCCTCCACTTT; CDR3 protein: CASRITGGRSPLHF
clone size: NA; D gene: NA; J gene: TRBJ2-3; V gene: TRBV11-2; CDR3 DNA: TGTGCCAGCAGCACCACCCGGAAGGATACGCAGTATTTT; CDR3 protein: CASSTTRKDTQYF
clone size: NA; D gene: TRBD2; J gene: TRBJ2-3; V gene: TRBV7-3; CDR3 DNA: TGTGCCAGCAGCCGGGGACTAGCGGAGCCAAATACGCAGTATTTT; CDR3 protein: CASSRGLAEPNTQYF
clone size: NA; D gene: TRBD1; J gene: TRBJ2-7; V gene: TRBV25-1; CDR3 DNA: TGTGCCACCCTAAATGGGGCAGGGGGTTCGTACGAGCAGTACTTC; CDR3 protein: CATLNGAGGSYEQYF
clone size: NA; D gene: TRBD2; J gene: TRBJ2-7; V gene: TRBV2; CDR3 DNA: TGTGCCAGCAGTGTCATGAGGGGAGGGTACTACGAGCAGTACTTC; CDR3 protein: CASSVMRGGYYEQYF
clone size: NA; D gene: TRBD1; J gene: TRBJ1-2; V gene: TRBV29-1; CDR3 DNA: TGCAGCGTCTACGATCCGGGACAGCCCTATGGCTACACCTTC; CDR3 protein: CSVYDPGQPYGYTF
clone size: NA; D gene: NA; J gene: TRBJ1-5; V gene: TRBV18; CDR3 DNA: TGTGCCAGCTCCTCAACACCCCCGGGGGGGGATCAGCCCCAGCATTTT; CDR3 protein: CASSSTPPGGDQPQHF
clone size: NA; D gene: NA; J gene: TRBJ1-1; V gene: TRBV29-1; CDR3 DNA: TGCAGCGTTGGGGGACTGACGAACACTGAAGCTTTCTTT; CDR3 protein: CSVGGLTNTEAFF
clone size: NA; D gene: NA; J gene: TRBJ1-2; V gene: TRBV10-2; CDR3 DNA: TGCGCCAGCAGTGAAGCAGGGGTCGGTGGCTACACCTTC; CDR3 protein: CASSEAGVGGYTF
clone size: NA; D gene: NA; J gene: TRBJ2-3; V gene: TRBV7-9; CDR3 DNA: TGTGCCAGCAGCCCAGAGTTGGATACGCAGTATTTT; CDR3 protein: CASSPELDTQYF
clone size: NA; D gene: NA; J gene: TRBJ2-3; V gene: TRBV19; CDR3 DNA: TGTGCCAGTAGTGAAGGACAGAGTTCCGATACGCAGTATTTT; CDR3 protein: CASSEGQSSDTQYF
clone size: NA; D gene: NA; J gene: TRBJ2-7; V gene: TRBV5-1; CDR3 DNA: TGCGCCAGCAGCCCCGACGGAGGCTACGAGCAGTACTTC; CDR3 protein: CASSPDGGYEQYF
clone size: NA; D gene: NA; J gene: TRBJ2-1; V gene: TRBV6-1; CDR3 DNA: TGTGCCAGCAGTGGGCGCGGGACATTGGGGAATGAGCAGTTCTTC; CDR3 protein: CASSGRGTLGNEQFF
clone size: NA; D gene: NA; J gene: TRBJ1-5; V gene: TRBV6-5; CDR3 DNA: TGTGCCAGCAGCCAATTCTTGGAGAGCAATCAGCCCCAGCATTTT; CDR3 protein: CASSQFLESNQPQHF
clone size: NA; D gene: NA; J gene: TRBJ2-7; V gene: TRBV15; CDR3 DNA: TGTGCCACCAGCAGAGAGCCAGGCAGGACGTCCTACGAGCAGTACTTC; CDR3 protein: CATSREPGRTSYEQYF
clone size: NA; D gene: TRBD2; J gene: TRBJ2-1; V gene: TRBV7-3; CDR3 DNA: TGTGCCAGCAGCCTCTACAAAAACCCGGGACTAGGGAATGAGCAGTTCTTC; CDR3 protein: CASSLYKNPGLGNEQFF
clone size: NA; D gene: TRBD1; J gene: TRBJ2-2; V gene: TRBV9; CDR3 DNA: TGTGCCAGCAACCGGGGGACAGGGGTCCGAGCCGGGGAGCTGTTTTTT; CDR3 protein: CASNRGTGVRAGELFF
clone size: NA; D gene: NA; J gene: TRBJ1-1; V gene: TRBV10-2; CDR3 DNA: TGCGCCAGCAACCAAGACGACGGGAACACTGAAGCTTTCTTT; CDR3 protein: CASNQDDGNTEAFF
clone size: NA; D gene: TRBD1; J gene: TRBJ1-2; V gene: TRBV6-5; CDR3 DNA: TGTGCCAGCAGACCTAGGACAGGGAATGGCTACACCTTC; CDR3 protein: CASRPRTGNGYTF
clone size: NA; D gene: NA; J gene: TRBJ1-3; V gene: TRBV28; CDR3 DNA: TGTGCCAGCAGTTTTCGACTCCTCGGCAGGGCAACTGGAAACACCATATATTTT; CDR3 protein: CASSFRLLGRATGNTIYF
clone size: NA; D gene: TRBD1; J gene: TRBJ2-7; V gene: TRBV6-1; CDR3 DNA: TGTGCCATAGGACAGGTCTCCTACGAGCAGTACTTC; CDR3 protein: CAIGQVSYEQYF
clone size: once; D gene: NA; J gene: TRBJ2-7; V gene: TRBV25-1; CDR3 DNA: TGTGCCAGCAGTGAAACTGGGCGTCACTACGAGCAGTACTTC; CDR3 protein: CASSETGRHYEQYF
clone size: NA; D gene: TRBD1; J gene: TRBJ1-6; V gene: TRBV5-4; CDR3 DNA: TGTGCCAGCAGCCCGGGACAGTCACCGAATTCACCCCTCCACTTT; CDR3 protein: CASSPGQSPNSPLHF
clone size: NA; D gene: TRBD1; J gene: TRBJ1-2; V gene: TRBV30; CDR3 DNA: TGTGCCTGGACCGGACAGGGGATTTATGGCTACACCTTC; CDR3 protein: CAWTGQGIYGYTF
clone size: few; D gene: NA; J gene: TRBJ1-1; V gene: TRBV28; CDR3 DNA: TGTGCCAGCAGTGGGCTGAACACTGAAGCTTTCTTT; CDR3 protein: CASSGLNTEAFF
clone size: NA; D gene: NA; J gene: TRBJ2-2; V gene: TRBV7-9; CDR3 DNA: TGTGCCAGCAGCTTAGCGAACAGGGCGAACACCGGGGAGCTGTTTTTT; CDR3 protein: CASSLANRANTGELFF
clone size: NA; D gene: NA; J gene: TRBJ2-1; V gene: TRBV2; CDR3 DNA: TGTGCCAGCAGTTTGGACAATGAGCAGTTCTTC; CDR3 protein: CASSLDNEQFF
clone size: few; D gene: NA; J gene: TRBJ1-1; V gene: TRBV4-2; CDR3 DNA: TGTGCCAGCAGCCAAGAGGGGCGTCCGAACACTGAAGCTTTCTTT; CDR3 protein: CASSQEGRPNTEAFF
clone size: NA; D gene: NA; J gene: TRBJ1-1; V gene: TRBV5-1; CDR3 DNA: TGCGCCAGCAGCCTCGACGGCGCGCGGGACAACACTGAAGCTTTCTTT; CDR3 protein: CASSLDGARDNTEAFF
clone size: NA; D gene: NA; J gene: TRBJ1-5; V gene: TRBV19; CDR3 DNA: TGTGCCAGTAGTATAGGGGAAGGCAGGTCCAATCAGCCCCAGCATTTT; CDR3 protein: CASSIGEGRSNQPQHF
clone size: once; D gene: NA; J gene: TRBJ1-3; V gene: TRBV9; CDR3 DNA: TGTGCCAGCAGCGTAGAAGGTTTCTCTGGAAACACCATATATTTT; CDR3 protein: CASSVEGFSGNTIYF
clone size: NA; D gene: TRBD2; J gene: TRBJ2-7; V gene: TRBV23-1; CDR3 DNA: TGCGCCAGCAGTCACATCGCTGACCTACTAGCGGGAGAGGACCGTTACGAGCAGTACTTC; CDR3 protein: CASSHIADLLAGEDRYEQYF
clone size: NA; D gene: TRBD1; J gene: TRBJ1-4; V gene: TRBV5-1; CDR3 DNA: TGCGCCAGCAGCGGGGGGACAGGGGGCGACGAAAAACTGTTTTTT; CDR3 protein: CASSGGTGGDEKLFF
clone size: NA; D gene: NA; J gene: TRBJ2-7; V gene: TRBV6-6; CDR3 DNA: TGTGCCAGCAGTGGACAGTGGTACGAGCAGTACTTC; CDR3 protein: CASSGQWYEQYF
clone size: few; D gene: TRBD2; J gene: TRBJ2-7; V gene: TRBV5-4; CDR3 DNA: TGTGCCAGCAGCGGGGGACTCGGGGAGGGGATCTCCTACGAGCAGTACTTC; CDR3 protein: CASSGGLGEGISYEQYF
clone size: NA; D gene: TRBD1; J gene: TRBJ1-1; V gene: TRBV30; CDR3 DNA: TGTGCCTGGAGTGTGGGACAGGGGGACACTGAAGCTTTCTTT; CDR3 protein: CAWSVGQGDTEAFF
clone size: once; D gene: TRBD1; J gene: TRBJ2-5; V gene: TRBV29-1; CDR3 DNA: TGCAGCGTTGAAGAACAGGGGGCCTCCGAGGGGGACCAGTACTTC; CDR3 protein: CSVEEQGASEGDQYF
clone size: NA; D gene: NA; J gene: TRBJ1-5; V gene: TRBV28; CDR3 DNA: TGTGCCAGCAGTTTTATCGGGCGCCGCGGTAGCAATCAGCCCCAGCATTTT; CDR3 protein: CASSFIGRRGSNQPQHF
clone size: NA; D gene: NA; J gene: TRBJ1-4; V gene: TRBV7-2; CDR3 DNA: TGTGCCAGCAGCTTATTTTTCAGGGGTGGCGAAAAACTGTTTTTT; CDR3 protein: CASSLFFRGGEKLFF
clone size: NA; D gene: TRBD1; J gene: TRBJ1-4; V gene: TRBV7-9; CDR3 DNA: TGTGCCAGCCACACAGGGGGCATTGAAAAACTGTTTTTT; CDR3 protein: CASHTGGIEKLFF
clone size: NA; D gene: TRBD1; J gene: TRBJ1-5; V gene: TRBV4-2; CDR3 DNA: TGTGCCAGCAGCGACAGGGGGACTAGCAGCAATCAGCCCCAGCATTTT; CDR3 protein: CASSDRGTSSNQPQHF